A selection of T cell receptor beta chains follows, all from one sample in a study of cytomegalovirus exposure and HLA in healthy donors. This table comes from immunoSEQ multiplex PCR, and its TCRdb copy is limited to in-frame clones, with some not included. In the table there are fewer than 120,000 clones, roughly 90% of which are singletons. Sequencing was carried out using PBMCs. The receptors stem from a young woman in good health and CMV-seropositive. Both conserved end residues are part of each CDR3. Fields, in order: clone size, V gene, J gene, D gene, CDR3 DNA, CDR3 protein. D genes are given only for firm matches. Not every row has a clone size; where given, it reads once, few, many or a size class.

>NA|TRBV6-5|TRBJ1-5|NA
TGTGCCAGCAGCCCTAGGGGCAACAATCAGCCCCAGCATTTT
CASSPRGNNQPQHF
>NA|TRBV30|TRBJ1-2|NA
TGTGCCTGGAGTCCACCTGACAGGTCCTATGGCTACACCTTC
CAWSPPDRSYGYTF
>NA|TRBV12-5|TRBJ1-5|NA
TGTGCTAGTGCCCGGGGGGGATATCAGCCCCAGCATTTT
CASARGGYQPQHF
>NA|TRBV4-3|TRBJ2-7|NA
TGCGCCAGCAGCCAAGAGGGGCCAGGGAACTCCTACGAGCAGTACTTC
CASSQEGPGNSYEQYF
>NA|TRBV7-8|TRBJ2-7|TRBD1
TGTGCCAGCAGCCATCGAGGGACAGGAGTCTCCTACGAGCAGTACTTC
CASSHRGTGVSYEQYF
>NA|TRBV2|TRBJ2-1|NA
TGTGCCAGCGAGGGGACAGACAGGCGGGGTGAGCAGTTCTTC
CASEGTDRRGEQFF
>once|TRBV28|TRBJ2-3|NA
TGTGCCAGCAGACTACTTGGCTGGTCCGACACAGATACGCAGTATTTT
CASRLLGWSDTDTQYF
>NA|TRBV11-2|TRBJ1-1|NA
TGTGCCAGCAGCTTACGGGGGAACATGAACACTGAAGCTTTCTTT
CASSLRGNMNTEAFF
>NA|TRBV25-1|TRBJ1-2|TRBD1
TGTGCCAGCAGTTCCCCGGACAGGTTGAATTTTGGCTACACCTTC
CASSSPDRLNFGYTF
>NA|TRBV11-1|TRBJ2-1|TRBD2
TGTGCCAGCAGCCCTTTAGCGGGACGGTCTTCAAATGAGCAGTTCTTC
CASSPLAGRSSNEQFF
>NA|TRBV2|TRBJ2-4|NA
TGTGCCAGCAGTGAAAGGAGGGATCAAAACATTCAGTACTTC
CASSERRDQNIQYF
>NA|TRBV9|TRBJ2-7|NA
TGTGCCAGCAGCCCTTGGGGACAAAGCTACGAGCAGTACTTC
CASSPWGQSYEQYF
>NA|TRBV19|TRBJ2-7|TRBD1
TGTGCCACCGCGGCCGGGACAGGGGGCGGGGGGCAGTACTTC
CATAAGTGGGGQYF
>NA|TRBV5-1|TRBJ1-1|NA
TGCGCCAGCAGCTTCAACCCAGGGAATGAAGCTTTCTTT
CASSFNPGNEAFF
>NA|TRBV11-3|TRBJ2-7|NA
TGTGCCAGCAGCTTAGGCGGGGCATTCGAGCAGTACTTC
CASSLGGAFEQYF
>once|TRBV28|TRBJ1-2|NA
TGTGCCAGCACTCTCGCCAGGGCAGGGGCGTATGGCTACACCTTC
CASTLARAGAYGYTF
>NA|TRBV6-6|TRBJ1-3|TRBD1
TGTGCCAGCAGTTTCGGGACAGCCGGAAACACCATATATTTT
CASSFGTAGNTIYF
>NA|TRBV5-6|TRBJ1-4|TRBD1
TGTGCCAGCAGCACGAATCAGGGGGTGACTAATGAAAAACTGTTTTTT
CASSTNQGVTNEKLFF
>NA|TRBV6-5|TRBJ2-7|TRBD1
TGTGCCAGCAGTGCGACAGGGGCGGGCGAGCAGTACTTC
CASSATGAGEQYF
>NA|TRBV27|TRBJ2-1|TRBD2
TGTGCCAGCAGTTCTATCGCGGGGGGAGTTGAGCAGTTCTTC
CASSSIAGGVEQFF
>NA|TRBV7-3|TRBJ1-1|NA
TGTGCCAGCAGCCGCGAGGGTCTGAACACTGAAGCTTTCTTT
CASSREGLNTEAFF
>once|TRBV25-1|TRBJ2-5|NA
TGTGCCAGCAGTGTGGAGAGCGCCCCGGAGACCCAGTACTTC
CASSVESAPETQYF
>NA|TRBV5-6|TRBJ1-3|TRBD1
TGTGCCAGCAGCTTGGCCTTGGACAGGGGCCTTGGAAACACCATATATTTT
CASSLALDRGLGNTIYF
>NA|TRBV4-3|TRBJ2-4|NA
TGCGCCAGCAGCTTCTCGGCGACGTCGGGCATTCAGTACTTC
CASSFSATSGIQYF
>NA|TRBV30|TRBJ2-7|TRBD1
TGTGCCTGGAGTATTACACCGGGACAGGGCTACGAGCAGTACTTC
CAWSITPGQGYEQYF
>few|TRBV2|TRBJ2-7|NA
TGTGCCAGCAGCGGCGGAGGGTGGACAGGATTTTCCTACGAGCAGTACTTC
CASSGGGWTGFSYEQYF
>NA|TRBV29-1|TRBJ1-5|NA
TGCAGCGTTGAAGGCGGGGACGGTAGCAATCAGCCCCAGCATTTT
CSVEGGDGSNQPQHF
>NA|TRBV27|TRBJ2-7|TRBD1
TGTGCCAGCAGTGGGACAGGGCCATCCTACGAGCAGTACTTC
CASSGTGPSYEQYF
>NA|TRBV19|TRBJ2-7|NA
TGTGCCAGTAGGCGGGGCTACTACGAGCAGTACTTC
CASRRGYYEQYF
>NA|TRBV4-1|TRBJ1-2|TRBD1
TGCGCCAGCAGCCAAGTGGGACAGAGATACATATGGGGCTACACCTTC
CASSQVGQRYIWGYTF
>NA|TRBV6-1|TRBJ1-1|NA
TGTGCCAGCAGTCAATTGGGGGGAAACACTGAAGCTTTCTTT
CASSQLGGNTEAFF
>NA|TRBV4-3|TRBJ1-2|NA
TGCGCCAGCAGCTACGCAAAGAGACAAGATGGCTATGGCTACACCTTC
CASSYAKRQDGYGYTF
>NA|TRBV5-6|TRBJ2-7|NA
TGTGCCAGCAGCTTGGAGGTCTCCTCGGGTTCCTACGAGCAGTACTTC
CASSLEVSSGSYEQYF
>NA|TRBV28|TRBJ2-1|TRBD2
TGTGCCAGCAGTTCCTGGGGGCTAGCGGGAGGCTACAATGAGCAGTTCTTC
CASSSWGLAGGYNEQFF
>NA|TRBV21-1|TRBJ2-7|NA
TGTGCCAGCAGCAAAGCGCTACCCCGAACTAGCGGGAGGCCAGCCCAAGCCTACGAGCAGTACTTC
CASSKALPRTSGRPAQAYEQYF
>NA|TRBV4-2|TRBJ1-4|TRBD1
TGTGCCAGCAGCCAAGAAGGGACAGGGGCGAGGAAACTGTTTTTT
CASSQEGTGARKLFF
>NA|TRBV7-9|TRBJ2-3|TRBD2
TGTGCCAGCAGCTTAGACGGGCGGGAGAGCACAGATACGCAGTATTTT
CASSLDGRESTDTQYF
>NA|TRBV10-3|TRBJ2-5|TRBD2
TGTGCCATCAGTGAGAGCCGTCTAGCGGGAGACGGTGAGACCCAGTACTTC
CAISESRLAGDGETQYF
>NA|TRBV6-5|TRBJ1-2|NA
TGTGCCAGCAGTCCTCAGGGGACCTATGGCTACACCTTC
CASSPQGTYGYTF
>NA|TRBV27|TRBJ2-6|NA
TGTGCCAGCAACTCTCGGGGGAACCTGGCTGGGGCCAACGTCCTGACTTTC
CASNSRGNLAGANVLTF
>NA|TRBV28|TRBJ2-1|TRBD2
TGTGCCAGCACTAGCGGGAGTGATCCCGACAATGAGCAGTTCTTC
CASTSGSDPDNEQFF
>NA|TRBV5-1|TRBJ2-7|NA
TGCGCCAGCAGCTTGGGCGCTCGGGGCGAGCAGTACTTC
CASSLGARGEQYF
>NA|TRBV7-9|TRBJ1-1|NA
TGTGCCAGCCTATCAGGGGAACTAGCTTTCTTT
CASLSGELAFF
>NA|TRBV5-1|TRBJ1-3|NA
TGCGCCAGCAGCGGGAGGACCGGAATCTCTGGAAACACCATATATTTT
CASSGRTGISGNTIYF
>NA|TRBV2|TRBJ2-1|TRBD2
TGTGCCAGCAGTGATGCCGGACTAGCGGGAGATGAGCAGTTCTTC
CASSDAGLAGDEQFF
>NA|TRBV15|TRBJ2-7|TRBD1
TGTGCCACCAGCAGAGATCTCGCAGGACAGGGCTACGAGCAGTACTTC
CATSRDLAGQGYEQYF
>once|TRBV29-1|TRBJ1-4|NA
TGCAGCGGAAGGAGAGGGGGAAATGAAAAACTGTTTTTT
CSGRRGGNEKLFF
>NA|TRBV5-6|TRBJ2-1|TRBD1
TGTGCCAGCAGCCGAAGACAGGGTGTAATATATGAGCAGTTCTTC
CASSRRQGVIYEQFF
>NA|TRBV7-9|TRBJ2-7|TRBD2
TGTGCCAGCAGCCTCCTATCGGGAGGAGGTGAGCAGTACTTC
CASSLLSGGGEQYF
>NA|TRBV7-2|TRBJ2-5|TRBD2
TGTGCCAGCAGCTGGACTAGCGGTATGCAAGAGACCCAGTACTTC
CASSWTSGMQETQYF
>NA|TRBV6-1|TRBJ2-1|TRBD2
TGTGCCAGCCTGCGGGTAGCGGGAGGGAGTGAGCAGTTCTTC
CASLRVAGGSEQFF
>NA|TRBV4-3|TRBJ2-7|NA
TGCGCCAGCAGCCAAGAGCCAACACCGACCTACGAGCAGTACTTC
CASSQEPTPTYEQYF
>NA|TRBV18|TRBJ1-1|TRBD1
TGTGCCAGCTCCCCGGGGACAGGGCGCACTGAAGCTTTCTTT
CASSPGTGRTEAFF
>NA|TRBV2|TRBJ1-5|NA
TGTGCCAGCAGTGAGATCGGGAGCAATCAGCCCCAGCATTTT
CASSEIGSNQPQHF
>NA|TRBV30|TRBJ2-7|NA
TGTGCCTGGAGTCGCCGACGGAGCGGGCGCGAGCAGTACTTC
CAWSRRRSGREQYF